The rows below give T cell receptor beta chains drawn from one sample of a study of response to subunit inactivated influenza vaccine. TCRdb re-called the RT-PCR reads with MiXCR, one entry per CDR3 protein. The sample consists of hundreds of thousands of distinct CDR3 sequences, around a fifth of them appearing once. Here the sequenced sample was PBMCs from blood, taken approximately 20 months after vaccination. The receptors derive from a man between 50 and 70 years old who received an inactivated influenza vaccine. Both conserved end residues are part of each CDR3. Each record gives: V gene, D gene, clone size, J gene, CDR3 DNA, CDR3 protein. D genes are given only for firm matches. Not every row has a clone size; where given, it reads once, few, many or a size class.

V gene: TRBV5-1; D gene: NA; clone size: few; J gene: TRBJ1-2; CDR3 DNA: TGCGCCAGCAGCGGAGGTCCCGGGTCGGGGTATGGCTACACCTTC; CDR3 protein: CASSGGPGSGYGYTF
V gene: TRBV24-1; D gene: TRBD1; clone size: few; J gene: TRBJ2-5; CDR3 DNA: TGTGCCACCAGTGATCCCGGACAGGACCTGCAAGAGACCCAGTACTTC; CDR3 protein: CATSDPGQDLQETQYF
V gene: TRBV6-5; D gene: TRBD2; clone size: NA; J gene: TRBJ2-1; CDR3 DNA: TGTGCCAGCAGTTTTGGACTAGCGGAGTACAATGAGCAGTTCTTC; CDR3 protein: CASSFGLAEYNEQFF
V gene: TRBV15; D gene: NA; clone size: few; J gene: TRBJ1-5; CDR3 DNA: TGTGCCACCAGCAGAGCAGGTAGCAATCAGCCCCAGCATTTT; CDR3 protein: CATSRAGSNQPQHF
V gene: TRBV4-1; D gene: TRBD2; clone size: NA; J gene: TRBJ2-5; CDR3 DNA: TGCGCCAGCAGCCAGGGGAGGAGCGGGGGGGAAGAGACCCAGTACTTC; CDR3 protein: CASSQGRSGGEETQYF
V gene: TRBV7-9; D gene: NA; clone size: few; J gene: TRBJ1-6; CDR3 DNA: TGTGCCAGCAGCACAAAGGGGGGGTCACCCCTCCACTTT; CDR3 protein: CASSTKGGSPLHF
V gene: TRBV12-3/TRBV12-4; D gene: NA; clone size: few; J gene: TRBJ1-1; CDR3 DNA: TGTGCCAGCAGTTTAAAAAGGGGCTTTGAAGCTTTCTTT; CDR3 protein: CASSLKRGFEAFF
V gene: TRBV12-3/TRBV12-4; D gene: TRBD1; clone size: few; J gene: TRBJ1-2; CDR3 DNA: TGTGCCAGTGGACAGGACGCTAACTATGGCTACACCTTC; CDR3 protein: CASGQDANYGYTF
V gene: TRBV10-3; D gene: NA; clone size: NA; J gene: TRBJ1-2; CDR3 DNA: TGTGCCATCAGCCCCAACGAACGGTGGGGCTACACCTTC; CDR3 protein: CAISPNERWGYTF
V gene: TRBV9; D gene: TRBD1; clone size: NA; J gene: TRBJ1-2; CDR3 DNA: TGTGCCAGCAGCGACCGGCCAGGGGGCGTTGGCTACACCTTC; CDR3 protein: CASSDRPGGVGYTF
V gene: TRBV4-2; D gene: NA; clone size: NA; J gene: TRBJ1-2; CDR3 DNA: TGTGCCAGCAGCCAAGCCGGACAGCTAGGTACCTATGGCTACACCTTC; CDR3 protein: CASSQAGQLGTYGYTF
V gene: TRBV4-1; D gene: TRBD1; clone size: few; J gene: TRBJ2-1; CDR3 DNA: TGCGCCAGCAGCCATCGGACAGGGGGGAGAAGTTTTCTAGAGCAGTTCTTC; CDR3 protein: CASSHRTGGRSFLEQFF
V gene: TRBV4-2; D gene: NA; clone size: NA; J gene: TRBJ2-1; CDR3 DNA: TGTGCCAGCAGCCAAGATTTGGCAGCCGGCGATGAGCAGTTCTTC; CDR3 protein: CASSQDLAAGDEQFF
V gene: TRBV28; D gene: NA; clone size: few; J gene: TRBJ2-2; CDR3 DNA: TGTGCCAGTTTAGGGGGAGCGAACACCGGGGAGCTGTTTTTT; CDR3 protein: CASLGGANTGELFF
V gene: TRBV18; D gene: TRBD2; clone size: many; J gene: TRBJ2-3; CDR3 DNA: TGTGCCAGCTCACCACCGACTAGCGGGAGGACAGATACGCAGTATTTT; CDR3 protein: CASSPPTSGRTDTQYF
V gene: TRBV6-5; D gene: NA; clone size: few; J gene: TRBJ1-6; CDR3 DNA: TGTGCCAGCAGATACCTCAGGGCGGGGGGGGATAATTCACCCCTCCACTTT; CDR3 protein: CASRYLRAGGDNSPLHF
V gene: TRBV6-2/TRBV6-3; D gene: NA; clone size: NA; J gene: TRBJ2-3; CDR3 DNA: TGTGCCAGCAACGAAGGGCAGCGGAGCACAGATACGCAGTATTTT; CDR3 protein: CASNEGQRSTDTQYF
V gene: TRBV7-8; D gene: TRBD1; clone size: NA; J gene: TRBJ2-1; CDR3 DNA: TGTGCCAGCAGACCGAGACAGGGGAATGAGCAGTTCTTC; CDR3 protein: CASRPRQGNEQFF
V gene: TRBV10-3; D gene: NA; clone size: NA; J gene: TRBJ1-6; CDR3 DNA: TGTGCCATCAGTGAGGGGGCTTTTAACTCACCCCTCCACTTT; CDR3 protein: CAISEGAFNSPLHF
V gene: TRBV28; D gene: NA; clone size: few; J gene: TRBJ1-4; CDR3 DNA: TGTGCCAGCAGTTTATTCCCGTTACGGGAAAAACTGTTTTTT; CDR3 protein: CASSLFPLREKLFF
V gene: TRBV28; D gene: NA; clone size: NA; J gene: TRBJ1-4; CDR3 DNA: TGTGCCAGCAGTTCAGGGCAGGCCCCTAATGAAAAACTGTTTTTT; CDR3 protein: CASSSGQAPNEKLFF
V gene: TRBV12-3/TRBV12-4; D gene: NA; clone size: many; J gene: TRBJ2-1; CDR3 DNA: TGTGCCAGCACCGACGGATACAATGAGCAGTTCTTC; CDR3 protein: CASTDGYNEQFF
V gene: TRBV4-3; D gene: NA; clone size: NA; J gene: TRBJ2-1; CDR3 DNA: TGCGCCAGCAGCCAAGAGCCCGGCAATGAGCAGTTCTTC; CDR3 protein: CASSQEPGNEQFF
V gene: TRBV11-2; D gene: NA; clone size: NA; J gene: TRBJ2-5; CDR3 DNA: TGTGCCAGCAGCCAGAGGGCACATTACCAAGAGACCCAGTACTTC; CDR3 protein: CASSQRAHYQETQYF
V gene: TRBV5-5; D gene: TRBD2; clone size: NA; J gene: TRBJ2-7; CDR3 DNA: TGTGCCAGCAGCTGGGGGGGCTACGAGCAGTACTTC; CDR3 protein: CASSWGGYEQYF
V gene: TRBV5-1; D gene: TRBD1; clone size: NA; J gene: TRBJ1-2; CDR3 DNA: TGCGCCAGCAGTTCCGAATCGACAGGGGTAACCTATGGCTACACCTTC; CDR3 protein: CASSSESTGVTYGYTF
V gene: TRBV13; D gene: NA; clone size: NA; J gene: TRBJ2-1; CDR3 DNA: TGTGCCAGCAGCTGGGGCAATGAGCAGTTCTTC; CDR3 protein: CASSWGNEQFF
V gene: TRBV28; D gene: TRBD1; clone size: many; J gene: TRBJ1-1; CDR3 DNA: TGTGCCACTCGGACAGGGGGCACCATGAACACTGAAGCTTTCTTT; CDR3 protein: CATRTGGTMNTEAFF
V gene: TRBV7-9; D gene: TRBD2; clone size: few; J gene: TRBJ2-2; CDR3 DNA: TGTGCCAGCAGCCCAGGAGCGGGGATTCCCGGGGAGCTGTTTTTT; CDR3 protein: CASSPGAGIPGELFF
V gene: TRBV20-1; D gene: NA; clone size: few; J gene: TRBJ1-6; CDR3 DNA: TGCAGTGCTAGCACGAGATTGGGCGGGGGCCTCCACTTT; CDR3 protein: CSASTRLGGGLHF
V gene: TRBV20-1; D gene: TRBD1; clone size: many; J gene: TRBJ1-3; CDR3 DNA: TGCAGTGCTATCAGGGACAGGGACCACACCATATATTTT; CDR3 protein: CSAIRDRDHTIYF
V gene: TRBV19; D gene: NA; clone size: many; J gene: TRBJ1-2; CDR3 DNA: TGTGCCAGTAGCAACACTCAGGGGTTCCGTGGCTACACCTTC; CDR3 protein: CASSNTQGFRGYTF
V gene: TRBV4-3; D gene: TRBD1; clone size: NA; J gene: TRBJ1-2; CDR3 DNA: TGCGCCAGCAGCCAAGCAGGGACAGGGTTTAGCTACACCTTC; CDR3 protein: CASSQAGTGFSYTF
V gene: TRBV5-5; D gene: NA; clone size: NA; J gene: TRBJ1-2; CDR3 DNA: TGTGCCAGCAGCTGGGACAATGGGGCCTTATTCTATGGCTACACCTTC; CDR3 protein: CASSWDNGALFYGYTF
V gene: TRBV20-1; D gene: NA; clone size: NA; J gene: TRBJ1-5; CDR3 DNA: TGCAGTGCTAGGGCGGTTCGCTCATCTTATAGCAATCAGCCCCAGCATTTT; CDR3 protein: CSARAVRSSYSNQPQHF
V gene: TRBV29-1; D gene: NA; clone size: NA; J gene: TRBJ2-2; CDR3 DNA: TGCAGCGTTGAATTAAGGGCACAGGGGAACACCGGGGAGCTGTTTTTT; CDR3 protein: CSVELRAQGNTGELFF
V gene: TRBV7-8; D gene: NA; clone size: few; J gene: TRBJ1-2; CDR3 DNA: TGTGCCAGCAGCTTAGCGGGAACAGCTAACTATGGCTACACCTTC; CDR3 protein: CASSLAGTANYGYTF
V gene: TRBV27; D gene: NA; clone size: many; J gene: TRBJ1-5; CDR3 DNA: TGTGCCAGCAGTTCCCGCAATCAGCCCCAGCATTTT; CDR3 protein: CASSSRNQPQHF
V gene: TRBV11-1; D gene: NA; clone size: NA; J gene: TRBJ1-1; CDR3 DNA: TGTGCCAGCAGCTTAGACGCCCCGGGTCCAGTCATGAACACTGAAGCTTTCTTT; CDR3 protein: CASSLDAPGPVMNTEAFF
V gene: TRBV4-1; D gene: NA; clone size: few; J gene: TRBJ2-1; CDR3 DNA: TGCGCCAGCAGCCAAGCCAGGATAGACAGAAACAATGAGCAGTTCTTC; CDR3 protein: CASSQARIDRNNEQFF
V gene: TRBV12-3/TRBV12-4; D gene: NA; clone size: many; J gene: TRBJ1-1; CDR3 DNA: TGTGCCAGCAGTCCAGGGTGGGCGAACACTGAAGCTTTCTTT; CDR3 protein: CASSPGWANTEAFF
V gene: TRBV27; D gene: NA; clone size: many; J gene: TRBJ2-3; CDR3 DNA: TGTGCCAGCAGTTTATCCAGCACAGATACGCAGTATTTT; CDR3 protein: CASSLSSTDTQYF
V gene: TRBV7-2; D gene: NA; clone size: NA; J gene: TRBJ2-2; CDR3 DNA: TGTGCCAGCAGCCTTTCCTATAAGCTGTTTTTT; CDR3 protein: CASSLSYKLFF
V gene: TRBV24-1; D gene: NA; clone size: NA; J gene: TRBJ2-3; CDR3 DNA: TGTGCCACCAGTGATTTAGACGGGGCCGACACAGATACGCAGTATTTT; CDR3 protein: CATSDLDGADTDTQYF
V gene: TRBV20-1; D gene: NA; clone size: few; J gene: TRBJ1-2; CDR3 DNA: TGCAGTGCTAGAGAGGGGGTGCGTATGGGCTACACCTTC; CDR3 protein: CSAREGVRMGYTF
V gene: TRBV9; D gene: NA; clone size: few; J gene: TRBJ2-2; CDR3 DNA: TGTGCCAGCAGCCCAGGACACCAGAACACCGGGGAGCTGTTTTTT; CDR3 protein: CASSPGHQNTGELFF
V gene: TRBV27; D gene: NA; clone size: few; J gene: TRBJ2-1; CDR3 DNA: TGTGCCAGCAGTTCCACCACGGGTTTTGAGCAGTTCTTC; CDR3 protein: CASSSTTGFEQFF
V gene: TRBV21-1; D gene: NA; clone size: few; J gene: TRBJ2-3; CDR3 DNA: TGTGCCAGCAGCAAAAAGAGGACAGGCCACTGCACAGATACGCAGTATTTT; CDR3 protein: CASSKKRTGHCTDTQYF
V gene: TRBV14; D gene: TRBD2; clone size: NA; J gene: TRBJ2-5; CDR3 DNA: TGTGCCAGCAGCCAAGCCTATCTAGCGGCCCCAGAGACCCAGTACTTC; CDR3 protein: CASSQAYLAAPETQYF